This T cell receptor beta chain was found in a study of T cell clonotyping in hematopoietic cell transplantation. General study points: Broader posttransplant TCR repertoire diversity was predicted by graft donor and pretransplant recipient Inverse Simpson Index values. At the given depth, recipient repertoires were over 97% de novo clonotypes. Without cell sorting, CD4 versus CD8 contributions remain unresolved. Pathologically expanded recipient clonotypes increased progressively from day 30 to day 180 as diversity fell.

Trimming removed 0 bases from V and 2 bases from J; junction bases left unmatched: 9. CDR1 is LGHNA, CDR2 YNFKEQ, per germline. The CDR3 length is 18 residues. Assay: immunoSEQ multiplex PCR; the TCRdb copy retains only in-frame clones and omits some. Of 10,000 to 15,000 clones in the sample, around nine tenths are singletons; the top ten hold less than 1.5%. Comment on this clone: The antigen is unknown.

The chain carries TRBV4-2 and TRBJ2-3; TRBD2 agrees at 9 bases. The specimen sequenced was peripheral blood mononuclear cells. This sequence originates from a man younger than 40 in good health. Some clones in this sample may be carry-over from other donors' samples. The CDR3 DNA follows: TGTGCCAGCAGCCAAGAGTTGGGGCGGGGGGGGTACACAGATACGCAGTATTTT. This encodes CASSQELGRGGYTDTQYF.